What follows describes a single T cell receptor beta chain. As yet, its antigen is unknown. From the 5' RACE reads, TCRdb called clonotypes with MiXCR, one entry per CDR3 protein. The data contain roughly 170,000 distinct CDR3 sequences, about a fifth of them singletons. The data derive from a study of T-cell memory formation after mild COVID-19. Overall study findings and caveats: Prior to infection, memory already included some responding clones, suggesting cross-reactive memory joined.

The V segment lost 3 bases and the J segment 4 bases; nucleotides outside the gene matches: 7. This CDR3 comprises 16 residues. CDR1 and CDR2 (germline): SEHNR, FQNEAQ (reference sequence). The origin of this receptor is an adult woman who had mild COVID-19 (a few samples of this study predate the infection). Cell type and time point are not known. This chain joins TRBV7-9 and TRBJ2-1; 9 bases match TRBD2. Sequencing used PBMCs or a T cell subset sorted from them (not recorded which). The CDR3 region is CASSFDRLAGYNEQFF. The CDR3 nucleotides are TGTGCCAGCAGCTTCGACCGGCTAGCGGGATACAATGAGCAGTTCTTC.